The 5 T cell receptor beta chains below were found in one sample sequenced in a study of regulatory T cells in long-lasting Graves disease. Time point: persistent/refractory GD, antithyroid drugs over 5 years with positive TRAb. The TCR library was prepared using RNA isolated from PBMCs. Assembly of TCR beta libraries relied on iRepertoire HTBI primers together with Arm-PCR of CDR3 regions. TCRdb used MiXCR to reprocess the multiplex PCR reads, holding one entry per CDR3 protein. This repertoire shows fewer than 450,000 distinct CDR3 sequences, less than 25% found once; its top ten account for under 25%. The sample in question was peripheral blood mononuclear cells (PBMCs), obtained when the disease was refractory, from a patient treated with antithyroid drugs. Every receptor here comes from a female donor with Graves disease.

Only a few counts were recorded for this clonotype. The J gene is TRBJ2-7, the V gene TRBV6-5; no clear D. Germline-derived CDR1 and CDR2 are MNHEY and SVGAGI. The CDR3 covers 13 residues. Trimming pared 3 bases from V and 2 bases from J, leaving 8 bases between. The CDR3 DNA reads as TGTGCCAGCAGTTATGCCAGAACCTACGAGCAGTACTTC. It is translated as CASSYARTYEQYF.

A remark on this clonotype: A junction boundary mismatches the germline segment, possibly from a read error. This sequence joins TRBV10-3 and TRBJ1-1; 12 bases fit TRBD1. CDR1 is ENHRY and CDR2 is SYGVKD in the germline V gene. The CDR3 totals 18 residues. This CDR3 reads CTISESAGTGGSGTEAFF. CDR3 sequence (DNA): TGTACCATCAGTGAGTCAGCCGGGACAGGGGGCTCGGGCACTGAAGCTTTCTTT.

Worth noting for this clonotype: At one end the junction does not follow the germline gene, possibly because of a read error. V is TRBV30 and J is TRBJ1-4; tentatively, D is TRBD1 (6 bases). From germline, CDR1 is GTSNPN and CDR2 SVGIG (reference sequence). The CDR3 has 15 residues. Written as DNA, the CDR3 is TGTGCCTGGAGCGCATGGACAGCAACTAATGAAAGACTGTTTTTT. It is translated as CAWSAWTATNERLFF.

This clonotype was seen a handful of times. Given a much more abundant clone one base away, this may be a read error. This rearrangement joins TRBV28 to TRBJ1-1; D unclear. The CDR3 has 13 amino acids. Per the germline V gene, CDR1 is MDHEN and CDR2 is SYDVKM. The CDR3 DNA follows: TGTGCCAGCAGTTCCTCTGGAGACACTGGAGCTTTCTTT. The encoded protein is CASSSSGDTGAFF.

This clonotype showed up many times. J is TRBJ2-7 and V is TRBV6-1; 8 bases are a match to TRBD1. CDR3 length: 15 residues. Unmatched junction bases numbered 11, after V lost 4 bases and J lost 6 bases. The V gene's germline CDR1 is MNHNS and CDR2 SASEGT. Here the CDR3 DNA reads TGTGCCAGCAGTGCCCGACAGGGGTACCAGCTCGAGCAGTACTTC. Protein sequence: CASSARQGYQLEQYF.